This T cell receptor (beta chain) appears in the sequencing data of a study of T-cell memory formation after mild COVID-19. Study-level results: Confirmation of SARS-CoV-2 specificity was lacking for second-wave clones peaking day 37. Among clones contracting day 15 to 85, CD4/CD8 was balanced, whereas later expanders leaned CD4+. Within pre-infection memory, some responding clones were found, suggesting cross-reactive memory joined.

The CDR3 totals 17 residues. Germline V lookup: CDR1 MNHEY, CDR2 SVGEGT. Deletions cut 6 bases from V and 0 bases from J, with 18 bases between. Only a few counts were recorded for this clonotype. The antigen is not known. 5'RACE with constant-segment primers built TCRalpha and TCRbeta cDNA libraries with UMIs. Each CDR3 protein gets one entry after TCRdb re-called the 5' RACE reads with MiXCR. Of roughly 170,000 distinct CDR3 sequences listed, less than 20% are singletons. J is TRBJ2-1 and V is TRBV6-2 or TRBV6-3; D possibly corresponds to TRBD1 (6 bases). This TCR derives from a young man who had mild COVID-19 (a few samples of this study predate the infection). Cell type and time point are not known. Sequenced: PBMCs or a T cell subset sorted from them (not recorded which). CDR3 in amino acids: CASRRDVGHLSYNEQFF. The CDR3 region has the DNA TGTGCCAGCAGGCGAGACGTGGGACACCTCTCCTACAATGAGCAGTTCTTC.